The sequence of this TCR beta chain was determined in a study of blood T cell repertoires in COVID-19. Across the study: Donors in the United States, Italy and Spain gave samples during acute or convalescent COVID-19. T cells, B-cell-depleted T cells, or PBMCs provided the cDNA or gDNA that served as material.

Per the authors' pipeline: The authors estimated nucleated cell counts from reference gene primer amplification. TCRdb keeps only in-frame clones here, not all; method: immunoSEQ multiplex PCR. The V and J calls and the clone size are those of that table, but D and trimming were determined from the DNA. The repertoire holds roughly 330,000 clones, roughly 87% seen once, with approximately 5.4% in the top ten. This CDR3 has 14 amino acids. The ends lost 5 bases at V and 4 bases at J; junction bases unmatched: 8. Germline V gene sequence: CDR1 GTSNPN, CDR2 SVGIG (reference sequence). This rearrangement joins TRBV30 to TRBJ2-1; 7 positions agree with TRBD2. The sample consisted of PBMCs or T cells enriched from blood (not recorded which). This TCR derives from a woman in her thirties who had recovered from COVID-19. The CDR3 is CAWQSGALYNEQFF. CDR3 bases: TGTGCCTGGCAAAGCGGGGCCTTATACAATGAGCAGTTCTTC.